These 22 T cell receptor beta chains were sequenced from one sample in a study of blood T cells in healthy people across ages. A J-beta primer mix and a sample-barcoded 5' primer were used in a second PCR of about 7 to 12 cycles. TCRdb re-derived calls from the 5' RACE reads in MiXCR, one entry per CDR3 protein. The data show hundreds of thousands of distinct CDR3 sequences, around 45% seen once. The sequencing sample was made of blood. The receptors shown here come from a woman in her sixties in good health.

The chain combines TRBV20-1 with TRBJ1-1; D remains ambiguous. The V and J ends lost 8 bases and 6 bases respectively, with 13 bases between them. From germline, CDR1 is DFQATT and CDR2 SNEGSKA (reference sequence). The CDR3 extends over 11 amino acids. The CDR3 reads CSPPVSAEAFF. CDR3 coding DNA: TGCAGTCCGCCCGTGAGCGCTGAAGCTTTCTTT.

V usage is TRBV6-1 and J usage is TRBJ2-5; 10 nucleotides agree with TRBD2. The assigned J gene may be wrong: the sequence end matches TRBJ2-7 better. There are 14 residues in the CDR3. The germline V gene encodes CDR1 MNHNS and CDR2 SASEGT. The CDR3 is CASIPGLARGEQYF. For the CDR3, the DNA is TGTGCCAGCATCCCGGGACTAGCGCGAGGCGAGCAGTACTTC.

The chain carries TRBV6-5 and TRBJ1-6, with 9 bases identical to TRBD1. Germline V lookup: CDR1 MNHEY, CDR2 SVGAGI. The CDR3 extends over 16 amino acids. Trimming at V came to 7 bases and at J to 5 bases, leaving 9 bases not matched to a gene. Written as DNA, the CDR3 is TGTGCCAGCACCACCGGGACAGGGAGGGATAATTCACCCCTCCACTTT. Encoded protein: CASTTGTGRDNSPLHF.

This chain uses TRBV9 with TRBJ2-1; TRBD2 might be the D (5 bases). Per germline, CDR1 SGDLS and CDR2 YYNGEE. The V gene lost 4 bases and the J gene lost 3 bases, with 11 bases spanning the gap. This CDR3 contains 14 residues. CDR3 sequence: CASSTSGYYNEQFF. The CDR3 bases are TGTGCCAGCAGCACGAGCGGTTACTACAATGAGCAGTTCTTC.

This clonotype has only a few counts. The rearrangement links TRBV7-2 to TRBJ2-7, with no clear D. The CDR3 contains 12 residues. The V end was cut by 3 bases, the J end by 3 bases, with 6 bases between. CDR1 and CDR2 from the germline V gene are SGHTA and FQGNSA. The CDR3 loop is CASSLLFYEQYF. The CDR3 nucleotides read TGTGCCAGCAGCTTGCTGTTCTACGAGCAGTACTTC.

This clonotype was counted a single time. The J gene is TRBJ1-4, the V gene TRBV20-1, with D perhaps TRBD1 (5 bases). This CDR3 has 14 amino acids. CDR1 is DFQATT and CDR2 is SNEGSKA in the germline V gene (reference sequence). V shed 0 bases and J shed 3 bases, with 8 bases lying between them. CDR3 loop: CSARDRGANEKLFF. Written as DNA, the CDR3 is TGCAGTGCTAGAGATAGAGGGGCTAATGAAAAACTGTTTTTT.

The chain recombines TRBV3-1 with TRBJ2-5; 9 bases fit TRBD2. In germline, CDR1 is LGHDT, CDR2 YNNKEL (reference sequence). J lost 5 bases, V lost 0 bases, and 7 bases had no gene match. CDR3 length equals 16 residues. In nucleotides, the CDR3 is TGTGCCAGCAGCCAAGAATGGCGCGGGAGGGGCGAGACCCAGTACTTC. Translated: CASSQEWRGRGETQYF.

V and J are TRBV15 and TRBJ2-1; D uncertain. CDR1 and CDR2 from the germline V gene are LNHNV and YYDKDF (reference sequence). The CDR3 loop spans 14 amino acids. V was trimmed by 1 base and J by 4 bases, leaving 8 bases between them. The CDR3 sequence is CATSRVAVYNEQFF. DNA of the CDR3: TGTGCCACCAGCAGAGTCGCGGTTTACAATGAGCAGTTCTTC.

This clonotype appeared a single time. The genes are TRBV14 and TRBJ1-1; D may be TRBD1 (5 bases). The germline V and J ends were trimmed by 4 bases and 5 bases, with 23 bases remaining between them. The CDR3 sequence is 17 residues long. Germline V gene lookup returns CDR1 SGHDN and CDR2 FVKESK. Here the CDR3 reads CASSRRVGLDRVTEAFF. The CDR3 bases are TGTGCCAGCAGCCGACGGGTGGGACTCGATAGAGTGACTGAAGCTTTCTTT.

The chain employs TRBV2 and TRBJ2-1; D gene uncertain. Germline V gene data show CDR1 as SNHLY and CDR2 as FYNNEI. Trimming stripped 7 bases from V and 4 bases from J, with 8 bases between. The CDR3 loop spans 12 amino acids. In DNA, the CDR3 is TGTGCCAGCAAGGTGGAATACAATGAGCAGTTCTTC. This encodes CASKVEYNEQFF.

This clonotype came up many times. The chain recombines TRBV7-2 with TRBJ2-7; D tentatively fits TRBD1 or TRBD2 (5 bases each). From germline, CDR1 is SGHTA and CDR2 FQGNSA. Trimming removed 3 bases at V and 5 bases at J, with 14 bases between. The CDR3 has 14 residues. This CDR3 is CASSFQGIGDEQYF. CDR3 coding DNA: TGTGCCAGCAGCTTTCAGGGTATCGGGGACGAGCAGTACTTC.

The rearrangement links TRBV7-2 to TRBJ1-2; perhaps TRBD1 as D (6 bases). V lost 1 base and J lost 4, with 10 bases in between. The germline CDR1 and CDR2 sequences are SGHTA and FQGNSA. The CDR3 contains 14 residues. CDR3 DNA sequence: TGTGCCAGCAGCTTAGACAGGGCGAGCTATGGCTACACCTTC. Amino acids: CASSLDRASYGYTF.

The chain recombines TRBV11-1 with TRBJ2-1; TRBD2 is a possible D gene (5 bases). The CDR3 is 16 residues long. The ends were cut back, 1 base at V and 3 bases at J, with 13 bases in the middle. Germline V gives CDR1 SGHAT, CDR2 FQDESV (reference sequence). As DNA, the CDR3 is TGTGCCAGCAGCTTAGTAGGGCGGGCTCGCTACAATGAGCAGTTCTTC. It specifies CASSLVGRARYNEQFF.

This clonotype appeared a few times. V gene TRBV3-1 combines with J gene TRBJ1-2; D is ambiguous. This CDR3 has 14 residues. Trimming cost V 3 bases and J 4 bases, with 12 bases left between them. Germline V gene sequence: CDR1 LGHDT, CDR2 YNNKEL (reference sequence). The CDR3 DNA is TGTGCCAGCAGCCAGGCGGACGCCATCTATGGCTACACCTTC. Translating it yields CASSQADAIYGYTF.

The CDR3 is CASSRRTEQFF. The CDR3, as DNA: TGTGCCAGCAGCCGCAGGACAGAGCAGTTCTTC. This rearrangement joins TRBV11-2 to TRBJ2-1, with D possibly being TRBD1 (5 bases). The CDR3 is 11 amino acids. Trimming took off 5 bases at V and 10 bases at J, with 9 bases between the two ends. Germline lookup yields CDR1 SGHAT and CDR2 FQNNGV.

The chain combines TRBV20-1 with TRBJ2-1, with 7 bases matching TRBD2. The CDR3 loop spans 13 amino acids. The V gene's germline CDR1 is DFQATT and CDR2 SNEGSKA (reference sequence). CDR3 DNA sequence: TGCAGCGAGTCTAGCGGACCAGAAACTGAGCAGTTCTTC. This sequence encodes CSESSGPETEQFF.

The chain combines TRBV7-2 with TRBJ1-1; TRBD1 aligns across 7 bases. Losses at the gene ends were 9 bases for V and 0 bases for J; bases not matched to a gene: 13. The germline V gene has CDR1 SGHTA and CDR2 FQGNSA. This CDR3 contains 16 residues. The CDR3 DNA reads as TGTGCCAGTGTTAATAGGGGGCAGGCAATGAACACTGAAGCTTTCTTT. This gives the protein CASVNRGQAMNTEAFF.

In its sample, this clonotype was seen a few times. This chain joins TRBV3-1 and TRBJ2-4; TRBD2 matches 9 bases. The V and J ends lost 6 bases and 3 bases, in that order; junction bases with no gene match: 6. Germline loops: CDR1 LGHDT, CDR2 YNNKEL (reference sequence). The CDR3 spans 15 residues. Written as DNA, the CDR3 is TGTGCCAGCAGTCCAAGCGGGGGGAGCAAAAACATTCAGTACTTC. It codes for CASSPSGGSKNIQYF.

The chain recombines TRBV20-1 with TRBJ2-1; 8 nucleotides agree with TRBD2. This CDR3 is 13 amino acids long. Per the germline V gene, CDR1 is DFQATT and CDR2 is SNEGSKA (reference sequence). V gave up 5 bases and J gave up 5 bases; unmatched junction bases: 5. In nucleotides, the CDR3 is TGCAGTGCTGAGACTAGCGAGCACAATGAGCAGTTCTTC. Translated, it gives CSAETSEHNEQFF.

The chain employs TRBV20-1 and TRBJ2-6, with D perhaps being TRBD1 or TRBD2 (5 bases each). CDR1 is DFQATT, CDR2 SNEGSKA, per germline (reference sequence). Trimming removed 7 bases from V and 2 bases from J, with 24 bases in between. There are 18 residues in the CDR3. DNA for the CDR3: TGCAGTGTTTCCCGCAGTGAGTCAGGGAGAACTGGGGCCAACGTCCTGACTTTC. Its protein is CSVSRSESGRTGANVLTF.

The chain employs TRBV4-3 and TRBJ2-7; TRBD1 is a possible D gene (5 bases). The germline CDR1 and CDR2 sequences are LGHNA and YSLEER. CDR3 length equals 19 residues. V was clipped by 5 bases and J by 3 bases, with 29 bases between them. Here the CDR3 DNA reads TGCGCCAGCAGCTCCATGTTGAAACCGACAGTGGGTTACAACTACGAGCAGTACTTC. Protein product: CASSSMLKPTVGYNYEQYF.

The chain employs TRBV7-2 and TRBJ2-7, with TRBD1 matching over 7 bases. This CDR3 comprises 16 residues. CDR1 and CDR2 from the germline V gene are SGHTA and FQGNSA. J gave up 4 bases and V 5 bases, and 14 bases lay outside the gene matches. The CDR3 DNA reads TGTGCCAGCAGCCGATTGACAGGGTGGTTGAGATACGAGCAGTACTTC. Encoded protein: CASSRLTGWLRYEQYF.